The rows below give T cell receptor beta chains drawn from one sample of a study of CD8 T cells in Susac syndrome. TCRdb processed the immunoSEQ multiplex PCR reads anew with MiXCR; each CDR3 protein has one entry. The sample contains some 260,000 distinct CDR3 sequences, over 85% of which appear only once. Sequencing used CD4+ T cells from PBMCs. Receptors were obtained from a human donor with multiple sclerosis. Each CDR3 is given with its conserved first and last residue. A D gene is named only where the DNA matches it firmly. Clone size appears in some rows only: once, few, many, or a class for an expanded clone.

>TRBD2|TRBJ2-1|TRBV15|NA
CATSRYLAGGPDEQFF
TGTGCCACCAGCCGCTATCTAGCGGGAGGGCCCGATGAGCAGTTCTTC
>NA|TRBJ1-2|TRBV20-1|NA
CSAPTPVTGYGYTF
TGCAGTGCCCCAACCCCTGTGACAGGCTATGGCTACACCTTC
>TRBD2|TRBJ2-1|TRBV6-7|NA
CASSYSPAGDNEQFF
TGTGCCAGCAGTTACTCGCCAGCGGGGGACAATGAGCAGTTCTTC
>TRBD2|TRBJ2-1|TRBV7-2|NA
CASSHAGTRDNEQFF
TGTGCCAGCAGCCACGCCGGGACTAGAGACAATGAGCAGTTCTTC
>NA|TRBJ2-7|TRBV6-1|NA
CASTPLGAAYEQYF
TGTGCCAGCACCCCACTCGGCGCGGCCTACGAGCAGTACTTC
>TRBD1|TRBJ1-6|TRBV20-1|NA
CSARAPGQHNSPLHF
TGCAGTGCTAGGGCCCCGGGACAGCATAATTCACCCCTCCACTTT
>TRBD2|TRBJ2-6|TRBV30|NA
CAWDRGGTSGSSGANVLTF
TGTGCCTGGGATCGGGGCGGGACTAGCGGATCATCTGGGGCCAACGTCCTGACTTTC
>TRBD1|TRBJ1-2|TRBV12-3/TRBV12-4|NA
CASSMDRGTYGYTF
TGTGCCAGCAGTATGGACAGGGGAACCTATGGCTACACCTTC
>TRBD1|TRBJ2-5|TRBV18|NA
CASSPTKGAQETQYF
TGTGCCAGCTCACCAACAAAGGGGGCGCAGGAGACCCAGTACTTC
>NA|TRBJ2-3|TRBV18|once
CASSPLPRGTDTQYF
TGTGCCAGCTCACCTTTGCCCCGGGGCACAGATACGCAGTATTTT
>NA|TRBJ2-2|TRBV24-1|NA
CATRDLNTGELFF
TGTGCCACCCGGGACCTCAACACCGGGGAGCTGTTTTTT
>TRBD1|TRBJ1-5|TRBV3-1|NA
CASSPGGGQPQHF
TGTGCCAGCAGCCCAGGGGGGGGTCAGCCCCAGCATTTT
>TRBD1|TRBJ1-1|TRBV19|NA
CASSIQGAGNTEAFF
TGTGCCAGTAGTATCCAGGGGGCAGGTAACACTGAAGCTTTCTTT
>NA|TRBJ1-2|TRBV28|NA
CASSSPGGVWGYTF
TGTGCCAGCAGTTCCCCGGGGGGCGTGTGGGGCTACACCTTC
>NA|TRBJ2-2|TRBV2|NA
CASSRTGKGGELFF
TGTGCCAGCAGCCGCACAGGGAAAGGCGGGGAGCTGTTTTTT
>NA|TRBJ1-3|TRBV6-5|NA
CASSRGSGNTIYF
TGTGCCAGCAGCAGGGGCTCTGGAAACACCATATATTTT
>TRBD2|TRBJ2-3|TRBV20-1|NA
CSVRPGLAGGLPDTQYF
TGCAGTGTCCGTCCGGGACTAGCGGGAGGTCTACCAGATACGCAGTATTTT
>TRBD1|TRBJ1-6|TRBV20-1|NA
CSPRPTGRGNSPLHF
TGCAGTCCAAGACCGACAGGGAGAGGTAATTCACCCCTCCACTTT
>NA|TRBJ1-2|TRBV12-2|NA
CASRFTGRVRYGYTF
TGTGCAAGTCGCTTCACCGGAAGGGTCCGCTATGGCTACACCTTC
>NA|TRBJ1-6|TRBV14|NA
CASSDSPRSPLHF
TGTGCCAGCAGCGATTCACCCAGGTCACCCCTCCACTTT
>TRBD1|TRBJ1-2|TRBV3-1|NA
CASSQHTGTGIGAGYTF
TGTGCCAGCAGCCAACATACCGGGACAGGGATCGGCGCTGGCTACACCTTC
>TRBD2|TRBJ2-1|TRBV6-1|NA
CASSPVLPSAGVSYNEQFF
TGTGCCAGCAGTCCCGTACTCCCCTCAGCGGGAGTCTCCTACAATGAGCAGTTCTTC
>TRBD2|TRBJ2-1|TRBV29-1|NA
CSACLAGDNEQFF
TGCAGCGCCTGCCTAGCGGGGGACAATGAGCAGTTCTTC
>NA|TRBJ1-1|TRBV29-1|NA
CSAEQSPGNTEAFF
TGCAGCGCCGAACAGTCCCCGGGGAACACTGAAGCTTTCTTT
>TRBD1|TRBJ2-2|TRBV3-1|NA
CASSPALGTGNTGELFF
TGTGCCAGCAGCCCGGCTCTAGGGACAGGGAACACCGGGGAGCTGTTTTTT
>TRBD1|TRBJ2-5|TRBV15|few
CATSRDGTVQETQYF
TGTGCCACCAGCAGAGATGGGACAGTTCAAGAGACCCAGTACTTC
>NA|TRBJ1-4|TRBV30|NA
CAWLGCDEKLFF
TGTGCCTGGCTCGGTTGTGATGAAAAACTGTTTTTT
>NA|TRBJ2-3|TRBV5-6|NA
CASSFFGTDTQYF
TGTGCCAGCAGCTTTTTCGGGACAGATACGCAGTATTTT
>TRBD2|TRBJ2-1|TRBV20-1|NA
CSANSGGALYNEQFF
TGCAGTGCTAACAGCGGGGGGGCCCTCTACAATGAGCAGTTCTTC
>NA|TRBJ1-3|TRBV3-1|NA
CASSQVDLGGNTIYF
TGTGCCAGCAGCCAAGTTGATCTGGGAGGAAACACCATATATTTT
>NA|TRBJ2-6|TRBV6-6|once
CASSPPNRSGANVLTF
TGTGCCAGCAGTCCCCCAAACCGTTCTGGGGCCAACGTCCTGACTTTC
>TRBD2|TRBJ2-1|TRBV7-9|once
CASSLASGRAVNEQFF
TGTGCCAGCAGCTTAGCTAGCGGGAGGGCCGTAAATGAGCAGTTCTTC
>TRBD2|TRBJ2-3|TRBV9|NA
CASSVGASGSITDTQYF
TGTGCCAGCAGCGTAGGGGCTAGCGGGAGTATCACAGATACGCAGTATTTT
>TRBD1|TRBJ1-2|TRBV27|NA
CASSLTVGQGSSGYTF
TGTGCCAGCAGTCTGACCGTAGGACAGGGATCCAGTGGCTACACCTTC
>NA|TRBJ2-5|TRBV30|NA
CAWNRAQETQYF
TGTGCCTGGAATAGGGCCCAAGAGACCCAGTACTTC
>NA|TRBJ1-2|TRBV28|NA
CASSSPGRGSYGYTF
TGTGCCAGCAGTTCCCCCGGGCGGGGGTCATATGGCTACACCTTC
>TRBD2|TRBJ2-3|TRBV4-1|NA
CASSHGLAGGPHTQYF
TGCGCCAGCAGCCACGGACTAGCGGGGGGGCCCCATACGCAGTATTTT
>NA|TRBJ1-5|TRBV7-8|NA
CASSLAGVRDSNQPQHF
TGTGCCAGCAGCTTAGCGGGAGTCAGGGATAGCAATCAGCCCCAGCATTTT
>TRBD1|TRBJ1-2|TRBV3-1|NA
CASSQAGQGAGGYTF
TGTGCCAGCAGCCAAGCGGGACAGGGGGCTGGTGGCTACACCTTC
>NA|TRBJ1-1|TRBV7-2|NA
CASSYTGNTEAFF
TGTGCCAGCAGCTATACAGGGAACACTGAAGCTTTCTTT
>TRBD1|TRBJ1-2|TRBV19|NA
CASSTTGGVYGYTF
TGTGCCAGTAGTACTACAGGGGGCGTCTATGGCTACACCTTC
>NA|TRBJ2-6|TRBV12-3/TRBV12-4|NA
CAGSFQGSGANVLTF
TGTGCCGGCAGTTTCCAGGGCTCTGGGGCCAACGTCCTGACTTTC
>NA|TRBJ2-5|TRBV3-1|few
CASSQESLSLMANQETQYF
TGTGCCAGCAGCCAAGAATCCCTTTCGCTTATGGCTAACCAAGAGACCCAGTACTTC
>NA|TRBJ1-2|TRBV11-3|NA
CASSFGYGNYGYTF
TGTGCCAGCAGCTTCGGTTACGGAAACTATGGCTACACCTTC
>TRBD2|TRBJ2-3|TRBV5-6|NA
CASSSASGGWIDTQYF
TGTGCCAGCAGCTCCGCTAGCGGGGGTTGGATAGATACGCAGTATTTT
>TRBD2|TRBJ2-3|TRBV2|NA
CASSRGSGGTDTQYF
TGTGCCAGCAGTCGAGGTAGCGGGGGCACAGATACGCAGTATTTT
>NA|TRBJ1-2|TRBV6-5|NA
CASRRGENGYTF
TGTGCCAGCAGGCGCGGGGAGAATGGCTACACCTTC
>TRBD2|TRBJ2-7|TRBV5-1|NA
CASSLRLASTHEQYF
TGCGCCAGCAGCTTGCGACTAGCGTCTACCCACGAGCAGTACTTC
>NA|TRBJ1-4|TRBV10-3|NA
CAISESKQSNEKLFF
TGTGCCATCAGTGAGTCGAAACAGAGTAATGAAAAACTGTTTTTT
>NA|TRBJ1-4|TRBV15|NA
CATSRTEEKLFF
TGTGCCACCAGCAGAACGGAAGAAAAACTGTTTTTT
>TRBD1|TRBJ2-5|TRBV30|NA
CAWRPRGQETQYF
TGTGCCTGGAGGCCCAGGGGGCAGGAGACCCAGTACTTC
>NA|TRBJ1-2|TRBV6-1|NA
CASSDTAAYGYTF
TGCGCCAGCAGTGATACGGCAGCCTATGGCTACACCTTC
>TRBD2|TRBJ2-2|TRBV5-4|NA
CASSLAGGSYTGELFF
TGTGCCAGCAGCTTAGCGGGAGGGTCGTACACCGGGGAGCTGTTTTTT
>TRBD1|TRBJ1-1|TRBV4-2|NA
CASSPEDRAAFF
TGTGCCAGCAGCCCAGAGGACAGGGCCGCTTTCTTT
>NA|TRBJ2-7|TRBV20-1|NA
CSARDVGYEQYF
TGCAGTGCACGGGACGTAGGGTACGAGCAGTACTTC
>TRBD1|TRBJ1-2|TRBV5-4|NA
CASSSSGTGIYGYTF
TGTGCCAGCAGCTCGTCCGGGACAGGGATCTATGGCTACACCTTC
>TRBD1|TRBJ1-4|TRBV18|NA
CASSPQGAFGKKLFF
TGTGCCAGCTCACCGCAGGGGGCTTTTGGTAAAAAACTGTTTTTT
>NA|TRBJ1-1|TRBV20-1|few
CSVVVNTEAFF
TGCAGTGTCGTGGTCAACACTGAAGCTTTCTTT
>NA|TRBJ1-3|TRBV27|once
CASSYSGNTIYF
TGTGCCAGCAGTTACTCTGGAAACACCATATATTTT